This paragraph reports one T cell receptor beta chain. The data belong to a study of blood T cell repertoires in COVID-19. Data came from immunoSEQ multiplex PCR; TCRdb stores just in-frame clones and leaves some out. The top ten hold 3.6% of the sample, which has about 240,000 clones, about 80% seen once. Up to 2 weeks before entering the study, exposed participants had met a COVID-19 case. Germline CDR1 reads LGHNA; CDR2 reads YNFKEQ. Trimming took 4 bases from V and 2 from J; bases not matched to a gene: 8. The CDR3 contains 17 residues. The sequence came from a woman in her thirties or forties who had been exposed to COVID-19. Sequencing was carried out using PBMCs or T cells enriched from blood (not recorded which). This chain links TRBV4-2 with TRBJ2-3; the match to TRBD2 covers 11 bases. The CDR3 spells CASSPGLAGGYTDTQYF. In DNA form, the CDR3 reads TGTGCCAGCAGCCCCGGATTAGCGGGGGGGTACACAGATACGCAGTATTTT.